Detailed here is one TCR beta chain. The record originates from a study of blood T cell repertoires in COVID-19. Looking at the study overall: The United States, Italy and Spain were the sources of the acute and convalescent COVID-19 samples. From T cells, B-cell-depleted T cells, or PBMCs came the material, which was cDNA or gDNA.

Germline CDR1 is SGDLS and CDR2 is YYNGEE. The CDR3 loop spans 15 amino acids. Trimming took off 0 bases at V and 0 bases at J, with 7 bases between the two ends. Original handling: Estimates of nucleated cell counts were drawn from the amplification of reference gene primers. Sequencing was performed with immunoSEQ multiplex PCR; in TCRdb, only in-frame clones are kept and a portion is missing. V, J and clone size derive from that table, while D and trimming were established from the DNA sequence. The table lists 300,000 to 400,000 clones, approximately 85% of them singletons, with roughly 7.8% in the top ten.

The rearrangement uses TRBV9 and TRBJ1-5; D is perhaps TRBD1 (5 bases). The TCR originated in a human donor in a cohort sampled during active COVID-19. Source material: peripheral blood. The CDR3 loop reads CASSVGTNSNQPQHF. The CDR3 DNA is TGTGCCAGCAGCGTAGGGACAAATAGCAATCAGCCCCAGCATTTT.